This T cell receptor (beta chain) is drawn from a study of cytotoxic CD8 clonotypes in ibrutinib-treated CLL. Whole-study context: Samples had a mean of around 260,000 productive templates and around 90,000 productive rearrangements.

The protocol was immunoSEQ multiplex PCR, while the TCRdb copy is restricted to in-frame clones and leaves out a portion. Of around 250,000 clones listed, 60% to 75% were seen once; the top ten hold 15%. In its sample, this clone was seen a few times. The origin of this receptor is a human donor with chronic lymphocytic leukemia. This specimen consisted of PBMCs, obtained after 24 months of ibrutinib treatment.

DNA of the CDR3: TGTGCCAGCAGCGAGGGACGGTCGTCCACTGAAGCTTTCTTT. Its protein product is CASSEGRSSTEAFF. The chain links TRBV11-2 to TRBJ1-1, with D possibly matching TRBD1 (5 bases). Trimming pared 5 bases from V and 4 bases from J, leaving 14 bases between. CDR1 is SGHAT and CDR2 is FQNNGV in the germline V gene. The CDR3 runs to 14 residues.